This T cell receptor (beta chain) was retrieved from a study of blood T cell repertoires in COVID-19. Study summary: The cDNA or gDNA used as material had been derived from T cells, B-cell-depleted T cells, or PBMCs.

Generated by immunoSEQ multiplex PCR, the TCRdb table keeps only in-frame clones and is missing some. The data show around 100,000 clones, just over 85% seen once. CDR1 is MDHEN and CDR2 is SYDVKM in the germline V gene. Trimming took off 2 bases at V and 5 bases at J, with 12 bases between the two ends. There are 14 residues in the CDR3. The receptor's source is a human donor in a cohort sampled during active COVID-19. Sequencing was carried out using peripheral blood. The chain is built from TRBV28 and TRBJ2-5, with D possibly being TRBD2 (5 bases). CDR3 residues: CASSLETGKETQYF. Here the CDR3 DNA reads TGTGCCAGCAGTTTAGAGACGGGGAAGGAGACCCAGTACTTC. Looking up the rest from reference TRBV28 and TRBJ2-5 gives the full variable domain: DVKVTQSSRYLVKRTGEKVFLECVQDMDHENMFWYRQDPGLGLRLIYFSYDVKMKEKGDIPEGYSVSREKKERFSLILESASTNQTSMYLCASSLETGKETQYFGPGTRLLVL.